Shown below are 13 T cell receptor beta chains from a single sample sequenced in a study of cytomegalovirus exposure and HLA in healthy donors. The PCR contained 60 Vbeta and 13 Jbeta primers. Generated by immunoSEQ multiplex PCR, the TCRdb table keeps only in-frame clones and is missing some. The sample shows about 99,000 clones, around 80% of them seen only once. Input material: PBMCs. Receptor source: a male donor in good health and CMV-seropositive.

CDR3 nucleotide sequence: TGTGCCAGCAGCAGCACAGGGAGCACTGAAGCTTTCTTT. As protein: CASSSTGSTEAFF. This rearrangement joins TRBV5-6 to TRBJ1-1; TRBD1 is a possible D gene (6 bases). CDR3 size: 13 residues. V was clipped by 4 bases and J by 4 bases, with 11 bases between them. The germline V gene has CDR1 SGHDT and CDR2 YYEEEE.

This clone was detected only a few times. This chain connects TRBV13 to TRBJ1-3; unclear D gene. This CDR3 region has 15 residues. The germline V gene encodes CDR1 PRHDT and CDR2 FYEKMQ (reference sequence). V was pared by 0 bases and J by 2 bases, with 8 bases between. The CDR3 DNA is TGTGCCAGCAGCTTAGGCCCCGGGACTGGAAACACCATATATTTT. Protein product: CASSLGPGTGNTIYF.

This chain connects TRBV20-1 to TRBJ1-2, with unresolved D. V lost 0 bases to trimming and J lost 13 bases, with 12 bases between them. The CDR3 consists of 11 residues. CDR1 and CDR2 from the germline V gene are DFQATT and SNEGSKA (reference sequence). The CDR3 here is CSARDRHRGTF. DNA for the CDR3: TGCAGTGCTAGAGATCGCCACCGGGGCACCTTC.

The DNA of the CDR3 is TGTGCCAGCAGCCTCTACTTTGCCCCCGGGACAGGGGGTGGAGAGCAGTACTTC. Translation: CASSLYFAPGTGGGEQYF. J is TRBJ2-7 and V is TRBV4-2; 11 positions agree with TRBD1. V shed 4 bases, J shed 7 bases, and the junction held 18 bases outside the gene matches. This CDR3 has 18 amino acids. Germline V gene data show CDR1 as LGHNA and CDR2 as YNFKEQ.

The chain has TRBV2 and TRBJ1-1; no reliable D call. The germline V and J ends were trimmed by 3 bases and 5 bases, with 10 bases remaining between them. CDR1 is SNHLY, CDR2 FYNNEI, per germline. The CDR3 consists of 13 residues. The CDR3 coding sequence is TGTGCCAGCAGTGAGGCGGTGAGGACTGAAGCTTTCTTT. Its protein product is CASSEAVRTEAFF.

This chain links TRBV7-2 with TRBJ1-2; D call uncertain. V was clipped by 1 base and J by 6 bases, with 9 bases between them. The CDR3 contains 13 residues. Germline CDR1 reads SGHTA; CDR2 reads FQGNSA. CDR3 DNA sequence: TGTGCCAGCAGCTTAGGGGCGTCCGATGGCTACACCTTC. Protein: CASSLGASDGYTF. The variable domain in full, completed from reference TRBV7-2 and TRBJ1-2, reads GAGVSQSPSNKVTEKGKDVELRCDPISGHTALYWYRQSLGQGLEFLIYFQGNSAPDKSGLPSDRFSAERTGGSVSTLTIQRTQQEDSAVYLCASSLGASDGYTFGSGTRLTVV.

The V call is TRBV5-6, the J call TRBJ1-5; perhaps TRBD1 as D (5 bases). The CDR3 is 15 amino acids. Trimming took off 4 bases at V and 6 bases at J, with 17 bases between the two ends. CDR1 is SGHDT and CDR2 is YYEEEE in the germline V gene. The CDR3: CASSRADSLSQPQHF. In DNA form, the CDR3 reads TGTGCCAGCAGCCGAGCTGACAGTCTCAGTCAGCCCCAGCATTTT.

V gene TRBV5-6 combines with J gene TRBJ2-7; no firm D call. The V gene lost 0 bases and the J gene lost 2 bases, with 6 bases spanning the gap. Germline loops: CDR1 SGHDT, CDR2 YYEEEE. The CDR3 covers 13 residues. DNA for the CDR3: TGTGCCAGCAGCTTGGACAGAGCCTACGAGCAGTACTTC. It codes for CASSLDRAYEQYF.

V usage is TRBV19 and J usage is TRBJ1-2; 8 nucleotides line up with TRBD1. The CDR3 runs to 13 residues. V shed 6 bases and J 4 bases; nucleotides not matched to a gene: 4. The germline V gene encodes CDR1 LNHDA and CDR2 SQIVND (reference sequence). CDR3 sequence: CASRGQGLYGYTF. CDR3 nucleotides: TGTGCCAGTAGAGGACAGGGCCTCTATGGCTACACCTTC.

The table lists this clone with a few counts. The chain links TRBV18 to TRBJ1-5; unclear D gene. This CDR3 region has 16 residues. Germline CDR1 is KGHSH and CDR2 is LQKENI. The V and J ends lost 3 bases and 0 bases respectively, with 12 bases between them. DNA for the CDR3: TGTGCCAGCTCACCGAGGCAGATGAATAGCAATCAGCCCCAGCATTTT. Amino acids: CASSPRQMNSNQPQHF. Filled out from reference TRBV18 and TRBJ1-5, the complete variable domain reads NAGVMQNPRHLVRRRGQEARLRCSPMKGHSHVYWYRQLPEEGLKFMVYLQKENIIDESGMPKERFSAEFPKEGPSILRIQQVVRGDSAAYFCASSPRQMNSNQPQHFGDGTRLSIL.

V and J are TRBV6-1 and TRBJ1-1; TRBD1 aligns across 7 bases. The germline gives CDR1 MNHNS, CDR2 SASEGT. V shed 8 bases and J 6 bases; nucleotides not matched to a gene: 9. This CDR3 has 13 residues. CDR3 region: CASLQGGLPEAFF. CDR3 coding DNA: TGTGCCAGCCTCCAGGGGGGCCTACCTGAAGCTTTCTTT.

The chain links TRBV5-1 to TRBJ2-7; D remains ambiguous. V was pared by 5 bases and J by 5 bases, with 8 bases between. The germline V gene encodes CDR1 SGHRS and CDR2 YFSETQ. The CDR3 extends over 11 amino acids. The chain's CDR3 is CASSSQNEQYF. The CDR3 DNA reads as TGCGCCAGCAGTTCTCAGAACGAGCAGTACTTC.

The chain carries TRBV1 and TRBJ2-3; no DNA check was done on the table's D call, TRBD2. TRBV1 is tagged as a pseudogene. The CDR3 extends over 17 amino acids. The CDR3 sequence is CTSSQVLAGVIADTQYF. The CDR3 DNA is TGCACCAGCAGCCAAGTCCTAGCGGGGGTTATTGCAGATACGCAGTATTTT.